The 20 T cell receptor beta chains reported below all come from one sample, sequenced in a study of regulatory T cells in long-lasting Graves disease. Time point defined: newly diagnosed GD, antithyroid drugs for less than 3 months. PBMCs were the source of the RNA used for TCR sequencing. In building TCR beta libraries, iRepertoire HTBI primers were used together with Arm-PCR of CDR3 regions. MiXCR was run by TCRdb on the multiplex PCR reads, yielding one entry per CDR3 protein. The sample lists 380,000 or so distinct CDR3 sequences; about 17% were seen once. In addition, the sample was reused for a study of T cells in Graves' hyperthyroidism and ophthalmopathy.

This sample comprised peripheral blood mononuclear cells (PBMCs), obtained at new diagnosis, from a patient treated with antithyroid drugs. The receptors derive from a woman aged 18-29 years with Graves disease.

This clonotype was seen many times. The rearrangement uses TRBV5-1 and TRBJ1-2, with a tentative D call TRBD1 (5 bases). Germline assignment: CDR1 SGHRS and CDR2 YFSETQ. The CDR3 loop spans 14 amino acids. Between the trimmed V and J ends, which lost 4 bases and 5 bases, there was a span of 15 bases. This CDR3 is CASSDWDRTYGYTF. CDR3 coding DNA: TGCGCCAGCAGCGACTGGGACCGAACGTATGGCTACACCTTC.

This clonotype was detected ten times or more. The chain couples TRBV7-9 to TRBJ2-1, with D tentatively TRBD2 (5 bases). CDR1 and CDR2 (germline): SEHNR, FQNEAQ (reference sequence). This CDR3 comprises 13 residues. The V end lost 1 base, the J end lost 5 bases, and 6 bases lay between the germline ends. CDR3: CASSLGRDNEQFF. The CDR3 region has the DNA TGTGCCAGCAGCTTAGGGCGGGACAATGAGCAGTTCTTC.

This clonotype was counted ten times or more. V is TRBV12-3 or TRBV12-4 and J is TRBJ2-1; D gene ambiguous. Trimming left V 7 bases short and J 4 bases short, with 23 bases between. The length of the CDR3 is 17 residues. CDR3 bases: TGTGCCAGCACCCAAGGTGGCGGTAGGCCTCCGTACAATGAGCAGTTCTTC. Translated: CASTQGGGRPPYNEQFF.

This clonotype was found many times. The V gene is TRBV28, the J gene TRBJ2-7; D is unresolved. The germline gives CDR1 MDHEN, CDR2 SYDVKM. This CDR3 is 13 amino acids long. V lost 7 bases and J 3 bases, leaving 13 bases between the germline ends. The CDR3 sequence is CASKVATLYEQYF. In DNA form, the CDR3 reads TGTGCCAGCAAGGTCGCGACCCTCTACGAGCAGTACTTC.

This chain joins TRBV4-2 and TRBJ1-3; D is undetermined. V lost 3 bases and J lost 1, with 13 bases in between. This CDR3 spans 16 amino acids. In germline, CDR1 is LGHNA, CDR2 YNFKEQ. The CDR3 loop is CASSHPIGRSGNTIYF. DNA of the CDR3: TGTGCCAGCAGCCACCCCATCGGGAGGTCTGGAAACACCATATATTTT.

Written as DNA, the CDR3 is TGCAGTGCGGCATCCGGGACTAACTATGGCTACACCTTC. It translates to CSAASGTNYGYTF. V gene TRBV20-1 combines with J gene TRBJ1-2; D is unclear. The CDR3 runs 13 residues. CDR1 is DFQATT, CDR2 SNEGSKA, per germline (reference sequence). V shed 6 bases and J shed 0 bases, with 11 bases lying between them.

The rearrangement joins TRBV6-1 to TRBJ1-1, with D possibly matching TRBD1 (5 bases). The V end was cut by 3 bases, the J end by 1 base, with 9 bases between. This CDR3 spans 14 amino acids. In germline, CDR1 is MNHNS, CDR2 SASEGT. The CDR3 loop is CASSEWQGNTEAFF. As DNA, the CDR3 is TGTGCCAGCAGTGAGTGGCAGGGGAACACTGAAGCTTTCTTT.

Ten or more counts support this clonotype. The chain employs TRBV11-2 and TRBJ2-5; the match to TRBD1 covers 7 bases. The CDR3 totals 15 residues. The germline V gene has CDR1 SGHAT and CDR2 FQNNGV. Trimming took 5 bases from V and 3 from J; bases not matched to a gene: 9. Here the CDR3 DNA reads TGTGCCAGCAGCCTCCGGACAGGAAGTAAAGAGACCCAGTACTTC. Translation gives CASSLRTGSKETQYF.

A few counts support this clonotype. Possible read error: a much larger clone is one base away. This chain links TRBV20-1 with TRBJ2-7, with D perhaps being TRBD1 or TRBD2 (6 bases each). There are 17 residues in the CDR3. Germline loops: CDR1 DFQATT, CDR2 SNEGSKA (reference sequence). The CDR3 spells CSASVGVGGHLAYEQHF. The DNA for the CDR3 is TGCAGTGCTAGTGTAGGGGTTGGGGGGCACCTTGCCTACGAGCAGCACTTC.

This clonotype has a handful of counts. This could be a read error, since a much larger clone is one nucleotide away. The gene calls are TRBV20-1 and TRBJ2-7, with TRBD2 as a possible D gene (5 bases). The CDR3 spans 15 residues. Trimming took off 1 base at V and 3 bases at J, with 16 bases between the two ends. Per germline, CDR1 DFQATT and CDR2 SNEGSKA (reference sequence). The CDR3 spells CSARGAGGTFYEQYF. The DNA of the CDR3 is TGCAGTGCTAGAGGTGCGGGTGGAACCTTCTACGAGCAGTACTTC.

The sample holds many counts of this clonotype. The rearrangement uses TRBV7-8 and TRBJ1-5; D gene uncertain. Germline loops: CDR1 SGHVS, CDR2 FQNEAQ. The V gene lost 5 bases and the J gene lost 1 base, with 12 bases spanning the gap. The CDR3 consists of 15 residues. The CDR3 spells CASSPLRRSNQPQHF. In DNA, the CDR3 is TGTGCCAGCAGCCCCCTCCGCAGGAGCAATCAGCCCCAGCATTTT.

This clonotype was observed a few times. The DNA of the CDR3 is TGTGCCTGGGACAGGGGTAACTATGGCTACACCTTC. Encoded protein: CAWDRGNYGYTF. V gene TRBV30 combines with J gene TRBJ1-2; 8 positions agree with TRBD1. CDR3 length: 12 amino acids. Germline V gives CDR1 GTSNPN, CDR2 SVGIG (reference sequence). V shed 5 bases, J shed 1 base, and the junction held 0 bases outside the gene matches.

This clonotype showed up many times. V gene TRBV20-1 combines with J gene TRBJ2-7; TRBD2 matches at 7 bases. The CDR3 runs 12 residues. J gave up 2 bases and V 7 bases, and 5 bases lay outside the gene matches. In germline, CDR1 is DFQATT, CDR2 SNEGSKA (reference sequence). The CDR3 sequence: CSVREVAYEQYF. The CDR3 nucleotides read TGCAGTGTCCGGGAGGTTGCCTACGAGCAGTACTTC.

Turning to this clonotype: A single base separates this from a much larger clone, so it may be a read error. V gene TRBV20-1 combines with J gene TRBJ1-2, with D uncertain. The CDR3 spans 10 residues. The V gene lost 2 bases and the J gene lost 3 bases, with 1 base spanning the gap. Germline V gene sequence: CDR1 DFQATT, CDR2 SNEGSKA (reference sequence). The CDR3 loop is CSARHYGYTF. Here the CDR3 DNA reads TGCAGTGCTAGACACTATGGCTACACCTTC.

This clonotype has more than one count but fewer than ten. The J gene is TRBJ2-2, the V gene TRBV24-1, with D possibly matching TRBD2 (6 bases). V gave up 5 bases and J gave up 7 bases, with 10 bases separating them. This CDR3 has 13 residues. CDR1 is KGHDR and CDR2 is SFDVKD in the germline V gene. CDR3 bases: TGTGCCACCAGTGTGGAGGGACTCGGGGAGCTGTTTTTT. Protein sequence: CATSVEGLGELFF.

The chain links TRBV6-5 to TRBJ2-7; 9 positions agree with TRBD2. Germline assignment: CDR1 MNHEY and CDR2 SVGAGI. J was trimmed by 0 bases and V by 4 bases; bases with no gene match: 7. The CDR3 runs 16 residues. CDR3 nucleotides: TGTGCCAGCAGTTCTCTAGCGGGAATTAGCTCCTACGAGCAGTACTTC. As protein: CASSSLAGISSYEQYF.

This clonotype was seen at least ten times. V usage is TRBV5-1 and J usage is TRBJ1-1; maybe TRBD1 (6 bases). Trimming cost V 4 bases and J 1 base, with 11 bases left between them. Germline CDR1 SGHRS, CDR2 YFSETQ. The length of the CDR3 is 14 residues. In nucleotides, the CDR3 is TGCGCCAGCAGCCCGGGACACAAGAACACTGAAGCTTTCTTT. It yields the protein CASSPGHKNTEAFF.

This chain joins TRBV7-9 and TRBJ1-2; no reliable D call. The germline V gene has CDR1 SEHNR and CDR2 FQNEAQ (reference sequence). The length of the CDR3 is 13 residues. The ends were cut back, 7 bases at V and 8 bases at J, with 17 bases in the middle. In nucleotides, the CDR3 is TGTGCCAGCATTCTTAGTGCGGTGGGGGGCTACACCTTC. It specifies CASILSAVGGYTF.

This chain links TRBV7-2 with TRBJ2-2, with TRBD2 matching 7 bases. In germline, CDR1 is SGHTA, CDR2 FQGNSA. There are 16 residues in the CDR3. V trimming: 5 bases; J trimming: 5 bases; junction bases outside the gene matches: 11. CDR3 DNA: TGTGCCAGCAGCCCATGGGGGGGGGGGAGTACCGGGGAGCTGTTTTTT. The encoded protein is CASSPWGGGSTGELFF.

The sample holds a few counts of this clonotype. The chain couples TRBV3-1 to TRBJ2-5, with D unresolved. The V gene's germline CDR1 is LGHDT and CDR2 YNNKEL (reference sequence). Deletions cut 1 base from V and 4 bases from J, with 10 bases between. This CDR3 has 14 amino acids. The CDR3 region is CASSQGPSRETQYF. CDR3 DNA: TGTGCCAGCAGCCAAGGCCCCAGCCGAGAGACCCAGTACTTC.